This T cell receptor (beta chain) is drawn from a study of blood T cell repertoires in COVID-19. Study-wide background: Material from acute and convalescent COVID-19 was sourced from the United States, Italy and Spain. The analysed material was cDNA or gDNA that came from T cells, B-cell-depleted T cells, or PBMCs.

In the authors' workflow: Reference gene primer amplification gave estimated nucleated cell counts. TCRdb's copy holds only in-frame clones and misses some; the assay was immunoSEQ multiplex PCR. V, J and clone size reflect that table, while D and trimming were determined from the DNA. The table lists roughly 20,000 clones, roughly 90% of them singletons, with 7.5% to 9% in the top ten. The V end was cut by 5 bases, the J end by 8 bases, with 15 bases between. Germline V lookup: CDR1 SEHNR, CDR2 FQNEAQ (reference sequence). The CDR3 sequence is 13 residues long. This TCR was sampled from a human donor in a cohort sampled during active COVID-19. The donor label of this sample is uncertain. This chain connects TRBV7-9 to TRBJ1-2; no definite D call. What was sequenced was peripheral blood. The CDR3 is CASSPPGGSGYTF. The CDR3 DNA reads TGTGCCAGCAGCCCCCCCGGAGGCAGCGGCTACACCTTC. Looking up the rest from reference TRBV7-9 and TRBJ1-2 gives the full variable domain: DTGVSQNPRHKITKRGQNVTFRCDPISEHNRLYWYRQTLGQGPEFLTYFQNEAQLEKSRLLSDRFSAERPKGSFSTLEIQRTEQGDSAMYLCASSPPGGSGYTFGSGTRLTVV.